This T cell receptor beta chain was sequenced for a study of CD8 T cells in Susac syndrome. Reverse transcription of about 0.5 to 1 ug RNA was performed with random hexamers. TCRdb re-called the immunoSEQ multiplex PCR reads with MiXCR, one entry per CDR3 protein. The top ten hold around 0.075% of the sample, which has roughly 150,000 distinct CDR3 sequences, approximately 90% seen once. Germline-derived CDR1 and CDR2 are GTSNPN and SVGIG (reference sequence). V gave up 4 bases and J gave up 3 bases, with 16 bases separating them. This CDR3 is built from 15 residues. The sequenced material came from CD4+ T cells from PBMCs. The chain links TRBV30 to TRBJ1-5; possibly TRBD1 for D (6 bases). The receptor was derived from a human donor in good health. The CDR3 sequence: CAWNLQGGNNQPQHF. In DNA, the CDR3 is TGTGCCTGGAACCTCCAAGGGGGGAACAATCAGCCCCAGCATTTT. Filled out from reference TRBV30 and TRBJ1-5, the complete variable domain reads SQTIHQWPATLVQPVGSPLSLECTVEGTSNPNLYWYRQAAGRGLQLLFYSVGIGQISSEVPQNLSASRPQDRQFILSSKKLLLSDSGFYLCAWNLQGGNNQPQHFGDGTRLSIL.